Listed below are T cell receptor beta chains from one sample, sequenced in a study of blood T cell repertoires in COVID-19. Profiled with immunoSEQ multiplex PCR; TCRdb holds only in-frame clones, not every one. The sample lists 20,000 to 25,000 clones, roughly 73% occurring once. Sequencing input: peripheral blood. The source of these receptors is a human donor in a cohort sampled during active or convalescent COVID-19. Both conserved end residues are part of each CDR3. Each record gives: V gene, D gene, J gene, CDR3 protein. D genes are given only for firm matches.

v_call: TRBV19; d_call: -; j_call: TRBJ1-1; cdr3_aa: CASSIQTLNTEAFF
v_call: TRBV11-2; d_call: -; j_call: TRBJ1-1; cdr3_aa: CASSYALGMGGTEAFF
v_call: TRBV28; d_call: TRBD2; j_call: TRBJ2-7; cdr3_aa: CASSLAGGLFFTMKYF
v_call: TRBV6-5; d_call: -; j_call: TRBJ2-3; cdr3_aa: CASHSPGADTQYF
v_call: TRBV19; d_call: TRBD1; j_call: TRBJ1-2; cdr3_aa: CASSTGGYGYTF
v_call: TRBV7-8; d_call: -; j_call: TRBJ1-5; cdr3_aa: CASSLDSGNNQPQHF
v_call: TRBV30; d_call: -; j_call: TRBJ2-7; cdr3_aa: CAWSVGGIYEQYF
v_call: TRBV11-1; d_call: TRBD1; j_call: TRBJ2-5; cdr3_aa: CASSKGQGYSETQYF
v_call: TRBV4-3; d_call: TRBD2; j_call: TRBJ2-3; cdr3_aa: CASSQGSPSGRGMRTDTQYF
v_call: TRBV5-5; d_call: -; j_call: TRBJ2-5; cdr3_aa: CASSSGAGQETQYF
v_call: TRBV6-5; d_call: -; j_call: TRBJ1-1; cdr3_aa: CASSYSGTRNTEAFF
v_call: TRBV7-9; d_call: -; j_call: TRBJ1-4; cdr3_aa: CASSSFRTALNEKLFF
v_call: TRBV6-6; d_call: TRBD1; j_call: TRBJ2-1; cdr3_aa: CASSYPQGAVGEQFF
v_call: TRBV6-5; d_call: -; j_call: TRBJ1-2; cdr3_aa: CASRTIWGHGYTF
v_call: TRBV29-1; d_call: TRBD1; j_call: TRBJ1-1; cdr3_aa: CSVTGTALVGF
v_call: TRBV5-1; d_call: -; j_call: TRBJ2-2; cdr3_aa: CASSNNAGVRAGELFF
v_call: TRBV6-5; d_call: -; j_call: TRBJ1-5; cdr3_aa: CASSISGNQPQHF
v_call: TRBV5-1; d_call: TRBD1; j_call: TRBJ1-5; cdr3_aa: CASSPGQGNQPQHF
v_call: TRBV5-4; d_call: TRBD2; j_call: TRBJ2-1; cdr3_aa: CASTPSGGNYNEQFF
v_call: TRBV3-1/TRBV3-2; d_call: TRBD1; j_call: TRBJ1-2; cdr3_aa: CASSEPDREGGYTF
v_call: TRBV5-1; d_call: -; j_call: TRBJ2-7; cdr3_aa: CASSPLPQVVASSYEQYF
v_call: TRBV5-1; d_call: TRBD2; j_call: TRBJ2-1; cdr3_aa: CASRKAAGTSGHYNEQFF
v_call: TRBV6-5; d_call: -; j_call: TRBJ2-3; cdr3_aa: CASSQQGVQTDTQYF
v_call: TRBV11-2; d_call: -; j_call: TRBJ2-5; cdr3_aa: CASSLDGGLQETQYF
v_call: TRBV6-5; d_call: TRBD2; j_call: TRBJ2-7; cdr3_aa: CASSYERGVGEQYF
v_call: TRBV27; d_call: TRBD2; j_call: TRBJ2-2; cdr3_aa: CASSLFPAGGTGELFF
v_call: TRBV18; d_call: -; j_call: TRBJ1-5; cdr3_aa: CASSPSRSNQPQHF
v_call: TRBV28; d_call: -; j_call: TRBJ2-6; cdr3_aa: CASSFSSGANVLTF
v_call: TRBV27; d_call: TRBD1; j_call: TRBJ1-2; cdr3_aa: CASSLRGQGAGYTF
v_call: TRBV10-1; d_call: TRBD1; j_call: TRBJ1-3; cdr3_aa: CASGTELGNTIYF
v_call: TRBV7-9; d_call: -; j_call: TRBJ1-1; cdr3_aa: CASSLVEGSSEAFF
v_call: TRBV6-6; d_call: -; j_call: TRBJ2-1; cdr3_aa: CASSYIGRGKYNEQFF
v_call: TRBV20-1; d_call: -; j_call: TRBJ1-2; cdr3_aa: CSATTNYGYTF
v_call: TRBV12-3/TRBV12-4; d_call: -; j_call: TRBJ1-1; cdr3_aa: CASSSGRAQAFF
v_call: TRBV3-1/TRBV3-2; d_call: -; j_call: TRBJ1-5; cdr3_aa: CASSRQQGPYYNQPQHF
v_call: TRBV28; d_call: -; j_call: TRBJ2-7; cdr3_aa: CATLTGQFTSYEQYF
v_call: TRBV6-6; d_call: TRBD1; j_call: TRBJ2-1; cdr3_aa: CASSSTLLQGSNEQFF
v_call: TRBV28; d_call: -; j_call: TRBJ2-7; cdr3_aa: CASSFPGHRTYEQYF
v_call: TRBV28; d_call: TRBD1; j_call: TRBJ2-6; cdr3_aa: CASSFEGARGANVLTF
v_call: TRBV5-4; d_call: -; j_call: TRBJ2-2; cdr3_aa: CASSRDTNTGELFF
v_call: TRBV10-3; d_call: -; j_call: TRBJ1-1; cdr3_aa: CAISDSLNTEAFF
v_call: TRBV28; d_call: -; j_call: TRBJ1-2; cdr3_aa: CASSSGSRGIERGYTF
v_call: TRBV7-7; d_call: -; j_call: TRBJ1-1; cdr3_aa: CASSPFRGKAAFF
v_call: TRBV3-1/TRBV3-2; d_call: TRBD1; j_call: TRBJ2-7; cdr3_aa: CASSQAGGSYEQYF
v_call: TRBV18; d_call: -; j_call: TRBJ1-5; cdr3_aa: CASSPDRSNQPQHF
v_call: TRBV28; d_call: -; j_call: TRBJ1-5; cdr3_aa: CASSPAGGNNQPQHF
v_call: TRBV6-2/TRBV6-3; d_call: TRBD2; j_call: TRBJ2-3; cdr3_aa: CASSYGVRLAGAPDTQYF
v_call: TRBV6-2/TRBV6-3; d_call: TRBD2; j_call: TRBJ2-3; cdr3_aa: CASSYTGEGWTDTQYF
v_call: TRBV2; d_call: -; j_call: TRBJ1-2; cdr3_aa: CATAGGIDYGYTF
v_call: TRBV7-6; d_call: -; j_call: TRBJ2-7; cdr3_aa: CASSLVPAGTYEQYF
v_call: TRBV12-3/TRBV12-4; d_call: -; j_call: TRBJ1-5; cdr3_aa: CASSLSPPQHF
v_call: TRBV3-1/TRBV3-2; d_call: -; j_call: TRBJ2-1; cdr3_aa: CASSQVPLGASLGNEQFF
v_call: TRBV5-5; d_call: -; j_call: TRBJ1-1; cdr3_aa: CASSSRTVMNTEAFF
v_call: TRBV5-1; d_call: -; j_call: TRBJ1-6; cdr3_aa: CASSLASASSYNSPLHF
v_call: TRBV6-6; d_call: -; j_call: TRBJ2-7; cdr3_aa: CASSRARANTVEQYF